This TCR beta chain was captured in a study of circulating tumor DNA in untreated peripheral T-cell lymphoma. General observations from the study: Tumor-specific clonotypes: identified in 70% to 80% of patients, roughly 90% of baseline tissues.

The method was immunoSEQ multiplex PCR; TCRdb's version includes in-frame clones alone and lacks a portion of them. Altogether thousands of clones are present, approximately 80% being singletons, with the ten largest covering about 26%. V lost 3 bases, J lost 4 bases, and 10 bases lay in between. Germline-derived CDR1 and CDR2 are LNHDA and SQIVND (reference sequence). The CDR3 totals 13 residues. This clone was recorded a few times. The target antigen is unknown. The TCR sequence derives from a human donor with peripheral T-cell lymphoma. The sequenced material came from tumor tissue. The chain uses TRBV19 and TRBJ2-7; D might be TRBD1 (6 bases). The CDR3 region is CASSIGTSYEQYF. The CDR3 DNA reads TGTGCCAGTAGTATCGGGACATCTTACGAGCAGTACTTC.